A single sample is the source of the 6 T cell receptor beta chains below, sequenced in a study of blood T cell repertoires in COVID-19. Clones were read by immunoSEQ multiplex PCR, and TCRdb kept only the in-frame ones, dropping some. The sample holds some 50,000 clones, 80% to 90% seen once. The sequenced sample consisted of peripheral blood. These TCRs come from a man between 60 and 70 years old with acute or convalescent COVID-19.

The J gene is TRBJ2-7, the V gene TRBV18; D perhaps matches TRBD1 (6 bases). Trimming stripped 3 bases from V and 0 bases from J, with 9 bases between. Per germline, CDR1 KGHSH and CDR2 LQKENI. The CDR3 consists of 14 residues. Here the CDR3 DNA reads TGTGCCAGCTCACCGACAGGAAACTCCTACGAGCAGTACTTC. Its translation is CASSPTGNSYEQYF.

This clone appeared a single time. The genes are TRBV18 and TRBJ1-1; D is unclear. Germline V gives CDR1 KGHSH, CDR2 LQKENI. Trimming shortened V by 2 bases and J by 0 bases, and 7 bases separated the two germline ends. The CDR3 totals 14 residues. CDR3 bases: TGTGCCAGCTCACCAACCCTAATGAACACTGAAGCTTTCTTT. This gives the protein CASSPTLMNTEAFF.

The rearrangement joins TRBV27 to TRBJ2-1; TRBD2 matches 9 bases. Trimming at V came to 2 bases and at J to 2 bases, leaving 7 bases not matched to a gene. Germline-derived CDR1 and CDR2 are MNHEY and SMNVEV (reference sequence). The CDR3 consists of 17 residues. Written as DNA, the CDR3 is TGTGCCAGCAGTTTACGGGGCGGGGGGGGTGCCTACAATGAGCAGTTCTTC. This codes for CASSLRGGGGAYNEQFF.

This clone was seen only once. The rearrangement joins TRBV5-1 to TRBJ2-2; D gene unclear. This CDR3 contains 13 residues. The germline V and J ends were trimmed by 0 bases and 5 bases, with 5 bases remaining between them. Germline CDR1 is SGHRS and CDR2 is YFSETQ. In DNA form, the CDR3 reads TGCGCCAGCAGCTTGGACGGGACCGGGGAGCTGTTTTTT. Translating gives CASSLDGTGELFF. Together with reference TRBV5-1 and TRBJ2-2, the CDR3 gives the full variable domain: KAGVTQTPRYLIKTRGQQVTLSCSPISGHRSVSWYQQTPGQGLQFLFEYFSETQRNKGNFPGRFSGRQFSNSRSEMNVSTLELGDSALYLCASSLDGTGELFFGEGSRLTVL.

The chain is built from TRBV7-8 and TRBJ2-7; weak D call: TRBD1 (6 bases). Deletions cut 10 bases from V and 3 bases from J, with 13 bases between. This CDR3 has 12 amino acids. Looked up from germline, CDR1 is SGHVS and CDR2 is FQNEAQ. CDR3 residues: CATTGQYYEQYF. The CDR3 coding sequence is TGTGCCACAACCGGACAGTACTACGAGCAGTACTTC.

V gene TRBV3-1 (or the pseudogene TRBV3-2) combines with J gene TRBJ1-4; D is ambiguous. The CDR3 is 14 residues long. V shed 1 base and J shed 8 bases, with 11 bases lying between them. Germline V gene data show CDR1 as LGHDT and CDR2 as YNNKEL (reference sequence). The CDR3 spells CASSQGVAREKLFF. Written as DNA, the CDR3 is TGTGCCAGCAGCCAAGGCGTTGCGAGGGAAAAACTGTTTTTT.